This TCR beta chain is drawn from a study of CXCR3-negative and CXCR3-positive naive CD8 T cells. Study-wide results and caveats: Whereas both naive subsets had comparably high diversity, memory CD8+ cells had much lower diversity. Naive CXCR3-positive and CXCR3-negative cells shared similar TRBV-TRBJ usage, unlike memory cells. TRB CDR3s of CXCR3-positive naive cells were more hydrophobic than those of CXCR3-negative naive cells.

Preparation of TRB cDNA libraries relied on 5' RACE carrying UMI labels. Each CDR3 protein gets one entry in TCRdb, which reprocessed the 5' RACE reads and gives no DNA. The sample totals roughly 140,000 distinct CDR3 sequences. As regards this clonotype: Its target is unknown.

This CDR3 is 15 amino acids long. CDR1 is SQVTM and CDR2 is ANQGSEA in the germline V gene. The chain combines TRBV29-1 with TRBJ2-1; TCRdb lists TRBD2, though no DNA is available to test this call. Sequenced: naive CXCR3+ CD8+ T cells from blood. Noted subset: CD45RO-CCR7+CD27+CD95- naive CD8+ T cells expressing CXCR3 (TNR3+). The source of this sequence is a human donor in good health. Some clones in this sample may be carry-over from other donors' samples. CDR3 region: CSVDSESAVYNEQFF.